A single T cell receptor (beta chain) is shown here with its context. The target antigen is unknown. The record originates from a study of cytomegalovirus exposure and HLA in healthy donors. Study as a whole: Early released data had about 80 million unique TCRs, all coming from HLA-typed donors. Study results and caveats: CMV antigen specificity was confirmed in vitro for a few CMV-associated chains. A classifier reportedly called cytomegalovirus status with high sensitivity and specificity.

The PCR used 60 Vbeta and 13 Jbeta primers. Study processing details: A later analysis counted tens of millions of unique TCR beta chains, 9.5 million to 12 million shared. Generated by immunoSEQ multiplex PCR, the TCRdb table keeps only in-frame clones and is missing some. V and J calls and clone size are given by that table; D and trimming were obtained from the DNA. The sample has 75,000 to 80,000 clones, about 78% seen once. Between the trimmed V and J ends, which lost 4 bases and 4 bases, there was a span of 11 bases. The CDR3 contains 14 residues. The germline V gene encodes CDR1 SGDLS and CDR2 YYNGEE.

This sequence originates from a man in his forties in good health and CMV-seronegative. This chain connects TRBV9 to TRBJ2-2, with a tentative D call TRBD1 (6 bases). The sequencing input was PBMCs. The CDR3 coding sequence is TGTGCCAGCAGCCCGGACAGATTCACCGGGGAGCTGTTTTTT. It is translated as CASSPDRFTGELFF.